This TCR beta chain stems from a study of circulating and synovial CD4+ cells in juvenile arthritis. As regards this clone: The antigen is not known.

V lost 5 bases, J lost 2 bases, and 16 bases stayed unmatched. Germline CDR1 reads SGHRS; CDR2 reads YFSETQ. CDR3 length equals 19 residues. TCRdb's copy holds only in-frame clones and misses some; the assay was immunoSEQ multiplex PCR. The sample has tens of thousands of clones; about 94% are singletons. The study, taken as a whole, reports: Circulating pathogenic-like lymphocytes shared a substantially higher fraction of CDR3 sequences with synovium than bulk blood. Bulk blood CD4 samples held at least an order of magnitude more or fewer genomes than CPL. Diversity here was lower than in bulk blood CD4 cells. Traditional Vbeta family usage analysis missed the pathogenic-like versus bulk difference.

This chain connects TRBV5-1 to TRBJ2-2; TRBD1 aligns across 9 bases. Sequencing used CD4+ T cells from blood. This receptor was identified in a human donor with juvenile idiopathic arthritis. Here the CDR3 reads CASRPNFHYRGLNTGELFF. The CDR3 DNA reads as TGCGCCAGCAGACCCAACTTCCATTACAGGGGGCTAAACACCGGGGAGCTGTTTTTT.